This T cell receptor beta chain was recorded in a study of T-cell reconstitution after alpha-beta-depleted transplantation in children. Preparation of the TCRbeta library used unique molecular identifiers. TCRdb ran MiXCR on the PCR reads and lists one entry per CDR3 protein. Of some 400,000 distinct CDR3 sequences in the sample, approximately 20% were seen once. Germline values: CDR1 MDHEN, CDR2 SYDVKM. This CDR3 spans 15 amino acids. The ends lost 6 bases at V and 1 base at J; junction bases unmatched: 6. The clonotype was recovered from a human donor who donated a stem cell graft to a child with acute myeloid leukemia. V is TRBV28 and J is TRBJ2-3, with 8 bases identical to TRBD2. Sequencing used PBMCs from the stem cell graft donor, obtained from the stem cell graft. The CDR3 is CASSISGIRTDTQYF. The CDR3 nucleotides are TGTGCCAGCAGCATTAGCGGGATACGCACAGATACGCAGTATTTT.